This entry lists 18 T cell receptor beta chains sequenced from one sample in a study of blood T cell repertoires in COVID-19. Only in-frame clones appear in the TCRdb table, and some are missing; sequencing was by immunoSEQ multiplex PCR. The sample lists approximately 100,000 clones; roughly 80% were seen once. The specimen sequenced was peripheral blood. The receptors originated from a woman older than 75 with acute or convalescent COVID-19.

This clone was seen once. The chain combines TRBV28 with TRBJ1-1; possibly TRBD1 for D (5 bases). CDR1 and CDR2 from the germline V gene are MDHEN and SYDVKM. CDR3 size: 16 residues. V lost 4 bases to trimming and J lost 2 bases, with 17 bases between them. The CDR3 here is CASSSRMTALNTEAFF. The CDR3 coding sequence is TGTGCCAGCAGTTCCCGAATGACAGCACTAAACACTGAAGCTTTCTTT.

The chain employs TRBV6-6 and TRBJ1-2, with D possibly TRBD1 on 5 matching bases. Trimming stripped 6 bases from V and 5 bases from J, with 10 bases between. The CDR3 totals 12 residues. Germline V lookup: CDR1 MNHNY, CDR2 SVGAGI (reference sequence). In nucleotides, the CDR3 is TGTGCCAGCAGCGGGGGGGGGTATGGCTACACCTTC. Translated, it gives CASSGGGYGYTF.

This clone was recorded only once. The genes are TRBV7-6 and TRBJ2-7; TRBD1 might be the D (5 bases). V was pared by 4 bases and J by 0 bases, with 13 bases between. CDR3 size: 15 residues. Germline V gene lookup returns CDR1 SGHVS and CDR2 FNYEAQ. The CDR3 is CASSSGQGASYEQYF. The CDR3 DNA reads TGTGCCAGCAGCTCCGGACAAGGCGCCTCCTACGAGCAGTACTTC. The variable domain in full, with the rest retrieved from reference TRBV7-6 and TRBJ2-7, is GAGVSQSPRYKVTKRGQDVALRCDPISGHVSLYWYRQALGQGPEFLTYFNYEAQQDKSGLPNDRFSAERPEGSISTLTIQRTEQRDSAMYRCASSSGQGASYEQYFGPGTRLTVT.

The chain links TRBV5-1 to TRBJ1-2; TRBD1 aligns across 10 bases. CDR1 is SGHRS, CDR2 YFSETQ, per germline. Trimming took 4 bases from V and 1 from J; bases not matched to a gene: 7. The CDR3 runs 16 residues. The CDR3 region has the DNA TGCGCCAGCAGCCGGACCGGGACAGGGGTTAACTATGGCTACACCTTC. Translated, it gives CASSRTGTGVNYGYTF.

The genes are TRBV4-1 and TRBJ2-3, with 9 bases that match TRBD2. Trimming took 4 bases from V and 1 from J; bases not matched to a gene: 3. The CDR3 is 15 amino acids. The germline CDR1 and CDR2 sequences are MGHRA and YSYEKL. CDR3 DNA: TGCGCCAGCAGCCCGGCTAGCGGGGGCACAGATACGCAGTATTTT. This encodes CASSPASGGTDTQYF.

This clone was counted a single time. This sequence joins TRBV19 and TRBJ2-7; 9 bases match TRBD1. The trim removed 4 bases at V and 2 bases at J, leaving 3 bases unmatched. The V gene's germline CDR1 is LNHDA and CDR2 SQIVND (reference sequence). The CDR3 sequence is 14 residues long. The CDR3 DNA is TGTGCCAGTAGTACAACAGGGGGCCCCTACGAGCAGTACTTC. Protein sequence: CASSTTGGPYEQYF.

The chain recombines TRBV12-5 with TRBJ2-7; D might be TRBD1 (6 bases). Germline V gene sequence: CDR1 LGHNT, CDR2 FRNRAP. CDR3 length: 13 amino acids. The V gene lost 6 bases and the J gene lost 2 bases, with 11 bases spanning the gap. The DNA of the CDR3 is TGTGCTAGTGGGGGGGACACTACCTACGAGCAGTACTTC. The encoded protein is CASGGDTTYEQYF.

CDR3 loop: CAWTTETGSANVLTF. The CDR3 nucleotides read TGTGCCTGGACCACTGAGACTGGATCGGCCAACGTCCTGACTTTC. The chain combines TRBV30 with TRBJ2-6; the D is unclear. The CDR3 totals 15 residues. Germline CDR1 GTSNPN, CDR2 SVGIG (reference sequence). The germline V and J ends were trimmed by 4 bases and 6 bases, with 16 bases remaining between them.

The rearrangement joins TRBV2 to TRBJ2-1, with D possibly matching TRBD1 (5 bases). Trimming removed 5 bases from V and 5 bases from J, with 10 bases in between. CDR3 length: 13 residues. Germline lookup yields CDR1 SNHLY and CDR2 FYNNEI. This CDR3 is CASSSQGDNEQFF. The CDR3 DNA reads TGTGCCAGCAGTTCTCAGGGTGACAATGAGCAGTTCTTC.

DNA of the CDR3: TGTGCCAGCAGCCGACCGACTAGCGGGGCGAACACCGGGGAGCTGTTTTTT. Translating gives CASSRPTSGANTGELFF. The rearrangement uses TRBV13 and TRBJ2-2, with TRBD2 identical over 11 bases. Trimming removed 5 bases from V and 0 bases from J; junction bases left unmatched: 5. Per the germline V gene, CDR1 is PRHDT and CDR2 is FYEKMQ (reference sequence). The CDR3 spans 17 residues. The whole variable domain, filled in from reference TRBV13 and TRBJ2-2, reads AAGVIQSPRHLIKEKRETATLKCYPIPRHDTVYWYQQGPGQDPQFLISFYEKMQSDKGSIPDRFSAQQFSDYHSELNMSSLELGDSALYFCASSRPTSGANTGELFFGEGSRLTVL.

The rearrangement joins TRBV7-9 to TRBJ1-1; D uncertain. V lost 4 bases to trimming and J lost 7 bases, with 16 bases between them. CDR1 and CDR2 from the germline V gene are SEHNR and FQNEAQ (reference sequence). CDR3 length: 14 residues. CDR3 protein: CASSSRWVLDEAFF. CDR3 bases: TGTGCCAGCAGCTCCAGGTGGGTCCTGGATGAAGCTTTCTTT.

This clone appeared a few times. V and J are TRBV28 and TRBJ1-1; D call uncertain. This CDR3 is built from 16 residues. V lost 6 bases, J lost 0 bases, and 17 bases lay in between. From germline, CDR1 is MDHEN and CDR2 SYDVKM. CDR3 bases: TGTGCCAGCAGCCCCCCGGAGGCGCACATGAACACTGAAGCTTTCTTT. It is translated as CASSPPEAHMNTEAFF.

This clone appeared a few times. V usage is TRBV2 and J usage is TRBJ2-7; possible D gene TRBD1, 6 bases. The germline V and J ends were trimmed by 5 bases and 5 bases, with 13 bases remaining between them. Germline V lookup: CDR1 SNHLY, CDR2 FYNNEI. The CDR3 consists of 13 residues. The CDR3 bases are TGTGCCAGCAGTAGGTCAGGGGCCAACGAGCAGTACTTC. Translating it yields CASSRSGANEQYF.

CDR3 protein: CASTRLGGSAEAFF. CDR3 nucleotide sequence: TGTGCCAGCACCCGGTTAGGGGGCTCTGCCGAAGCTTTCTTT. The rearrangement links TRBV2 to TRBJ1-1, with 7 bases lining up with TRBD1. J gave up 8 bases and V 7 bases, and 13 bases lay outside the gene matches. There are 14 residues in the CDR3. Germline V gives CDR1 SNHLY, CDR2 FYNNEI. The full variable domain, its missing parts supplied by reference TRBV2 and TRBJ1-1, is EPEVTQTPSHQVTQMGQEVILRCVPISNHLYFYWYRQILGQKVEFLVSFYNNEISEKSEIFDDQFSVERPDGSNFTLKIRSTKLEDSAMYFCASTRLGGSAEAFFGQGTRLTVV.

CDR3 sequence: CASSIEGRSNYGYTF. The CDR3 nucleotides read TGTGCCAGTAGTATAGAAGGCAGGTCTAACTATGGCTACACCTTC. This chain uses TRBV19 with TRBJ1-2; no reliable D call. Trimming took 0 bases from V and 0 from J, leaving 8 bases between them. Germline values: CDR1 LNHDA, CDR2 SQIVND (reference sequence). CDR3 size: 15 residues.

This clone has a single count. The genes are TRBV28 and TRBJ2-7; D perhaps matches TRBD1 (5 bases). Germline V gives CDR1 MDHEN, CDR2 SYDVKM. The CDR3 extends over 12 amino acids. Trimming took off 5 bases at V and 5 bases at J, with 10 bases between the two ends. CDR3 sequence: CASSADSHEQYV. The CDR3 DNA follows: TGTGCCAGCAGTGCCGACAGCCACGAGCAGTACGTC.

The chain joins TRBV10-1 to TRBJ1-1; D is perhaps TRBD1 (6 bases). CDR1 is WNHNN and CDR2 is SYGVQD in the germline V gene (reference sequence). The CDR3 loop spans 13 amino acids. Trimming removed 4 bases from V and 2 bases from J, with 8 bases in between. CDR3 DNA sequence: TGCGCCAGCAGTGGGGGACAAAACACTGAAGCTTTCTTT. It yields the protein CASSGGQNTEAFF.

The chain uses TRBV5-1 and TRBJ2-2; 8 bases line up with TRBD1. CDR3 length: 16 amino acids. The germline CDR1 and CDR2 sequences are SGHRS and YFSETQ. The ends lost 3 bases at V and 2 bases at J; junction bases unmatched: 6. The CDR3 nucleotides are TGCGCCAGCAGCTCTGCCCCAGGGGGCAACACCGGGGAGCTGTTTTTT. Its protein is CASSSAPGGNTGELFF.